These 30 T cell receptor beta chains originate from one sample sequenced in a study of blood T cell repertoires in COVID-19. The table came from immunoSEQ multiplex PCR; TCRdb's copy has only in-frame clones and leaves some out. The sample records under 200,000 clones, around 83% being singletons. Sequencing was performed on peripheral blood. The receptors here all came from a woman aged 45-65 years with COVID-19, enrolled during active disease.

CDR3 sequence reads: CASDRTSGYEQYF. The CDR3 bases are TGTGCCAGTGACCGGACATCGGGCTACGAGCAGTACTTC. The gene calls are TRBV6-5 and TRBJ2-7; D might be TRBD1 (5 bases). CDR3 length equals 13 residues. Trimming shortened V by 9 bases and J by 3 bases, and 15 bases separated the two germline ends. CDR1 is MNHEY and CDR2 is SVGAGI in the germline V gene.

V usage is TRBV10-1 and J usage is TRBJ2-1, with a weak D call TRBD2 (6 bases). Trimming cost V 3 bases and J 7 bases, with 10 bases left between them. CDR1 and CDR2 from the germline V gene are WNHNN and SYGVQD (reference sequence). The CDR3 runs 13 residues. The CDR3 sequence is CASSEPGRNEQFF. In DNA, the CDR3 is TGCGCCAGCAGTGAACCTGGGAGGAATGAGCAGTTCTTC.

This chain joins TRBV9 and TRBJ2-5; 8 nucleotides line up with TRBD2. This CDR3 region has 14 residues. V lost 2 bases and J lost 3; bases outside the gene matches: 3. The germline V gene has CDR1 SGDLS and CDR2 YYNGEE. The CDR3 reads CASSVAGGKETQYF. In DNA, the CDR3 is TGTGCCAGCAGCGTCGCGGGGGGCAAAGAGACCCAGTACTTC.

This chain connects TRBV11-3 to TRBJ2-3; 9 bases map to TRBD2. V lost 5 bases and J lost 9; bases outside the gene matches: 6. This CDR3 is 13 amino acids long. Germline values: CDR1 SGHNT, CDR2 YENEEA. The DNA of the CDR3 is TGTGCCAGCAGCCTTTCTAGCGGGACCACGCAGTATTTT. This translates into CASSLSSGTTQYF.

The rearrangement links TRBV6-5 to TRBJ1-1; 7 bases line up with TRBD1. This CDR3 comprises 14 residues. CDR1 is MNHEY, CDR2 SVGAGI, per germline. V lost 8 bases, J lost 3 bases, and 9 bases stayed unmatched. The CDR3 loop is CASSWTGFDTEAFF. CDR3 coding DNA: TGTGCCAGCTCCTGGACAGGATTTGACACTGAAGCTTTCTTT.

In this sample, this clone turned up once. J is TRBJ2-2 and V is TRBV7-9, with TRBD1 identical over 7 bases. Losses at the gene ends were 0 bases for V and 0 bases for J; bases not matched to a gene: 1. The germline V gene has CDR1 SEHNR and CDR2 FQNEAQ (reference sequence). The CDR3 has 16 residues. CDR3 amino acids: CASSLAGQPNTGELFF. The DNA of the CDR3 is TGTGCCAGCAGCTTAGCGGGACAGCCGAACACCGGGGAGCTGTTTTTT.

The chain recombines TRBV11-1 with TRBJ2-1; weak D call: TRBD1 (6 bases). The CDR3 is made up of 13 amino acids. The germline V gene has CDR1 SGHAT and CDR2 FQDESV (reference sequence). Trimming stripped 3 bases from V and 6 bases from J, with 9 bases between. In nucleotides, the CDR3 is TGTGCCAGCAGCTTTCAGGGGCCCAATGAGCAGTTCTTC. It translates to CASSFQGPNEQFF. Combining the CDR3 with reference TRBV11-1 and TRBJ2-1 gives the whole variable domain EAEVAQSPRYKITEKSQAVAFWCDPISGHATLYWYRQILGQGPELLVQFQDESVVDDSQLPKDRFSAERLKGVDSTLKIQPAELGDSAMYLCASSFQGPNEQFFGPGTRLTVL.

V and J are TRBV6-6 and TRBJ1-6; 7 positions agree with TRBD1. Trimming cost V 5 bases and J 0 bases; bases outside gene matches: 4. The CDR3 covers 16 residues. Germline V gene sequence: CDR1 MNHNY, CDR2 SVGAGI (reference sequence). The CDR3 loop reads CASSPQGSSYNSPLHF. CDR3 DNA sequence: TGTGCCAGCAGTCCACAGGGGAGCTCCTATAATTCACCCCTCCACTTT.

The CDR3, as DNA: TGTGCCAGCAGCCCGTTGGGTAGCGGGGGAGGCACCGGGGAGCTGTTTTTT. This translates into CASSPLGSGGGTGELFF. The J gene is TRBJ2-2, the V gene TRBV4-2; 9 nucleotides align to TRBD2. Germline values: CDR1 LGHNA, CDR2 YNFKEQ. The CDR3 runs 17 residues. V shed 4 bases, J shed 4 bases, and the junction held 10 bases outside the gene matches.

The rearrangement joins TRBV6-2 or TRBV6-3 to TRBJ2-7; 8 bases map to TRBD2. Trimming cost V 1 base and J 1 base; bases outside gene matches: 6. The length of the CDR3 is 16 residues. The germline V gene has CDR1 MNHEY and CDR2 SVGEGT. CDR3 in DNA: TGTGCCAGCAGTTACTTCGCGGGGGGTTCTTCCTACGAGCAGTACTTC. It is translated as CASSYFAGGSSYEQYF.

This CDR3 is CASSRGSGGSYNEQFF. The CDR3 nucleotides are TGCGCCAGCAGCCGGGGTAGCGGGGGTTCCTACAATGAGCAGTTCTTC. The chain employs TRBV5-1 and TRBJ2-1, with TRBD2 identical over 9 bases. CDR3 length equals 16 residues. Germline loops: CDR1 SGHRS, CDR2 YFSETQ. Germline trimming cut 4 bases from V and 1 base from J; bases unmatched to any gene: 6.

CDR3 amino acids: CASSSRGTGAGGYTF. DNA for the CDR3: TGTGCCAGCAGTTCACGAGGGACAGGGGCTGGTGGCTACACCTTC. V gene TRBV28 combines with J gene TRBJ1-2; 10 bases map to TRBD1. Germline loops: CDR1 MDHEN, CDR2 SYDVKM. V shed 4 bases, J shed 7 bases, and the junction held 9 bases outside the gene matches. CDR3 length: 15 residues.

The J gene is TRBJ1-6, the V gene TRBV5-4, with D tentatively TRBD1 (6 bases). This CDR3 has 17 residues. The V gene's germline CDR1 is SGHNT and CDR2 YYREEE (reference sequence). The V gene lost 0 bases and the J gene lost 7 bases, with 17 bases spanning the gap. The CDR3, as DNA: TGTGCCAGCAGCTTGGGGGGCGGGCCAGGACAGAATTCACCCCTCCACTTT. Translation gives CASSLGGGPGQNSPLHF.

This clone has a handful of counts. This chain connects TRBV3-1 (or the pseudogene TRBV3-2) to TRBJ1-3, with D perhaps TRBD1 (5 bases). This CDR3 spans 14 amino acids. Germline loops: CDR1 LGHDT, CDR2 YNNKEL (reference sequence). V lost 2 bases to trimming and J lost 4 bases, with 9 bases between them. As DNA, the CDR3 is TGTGCCAGCAGCCAAAAATACAGGGGAAACACCATATATTTT. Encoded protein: CASSQKYRGNTIYF.

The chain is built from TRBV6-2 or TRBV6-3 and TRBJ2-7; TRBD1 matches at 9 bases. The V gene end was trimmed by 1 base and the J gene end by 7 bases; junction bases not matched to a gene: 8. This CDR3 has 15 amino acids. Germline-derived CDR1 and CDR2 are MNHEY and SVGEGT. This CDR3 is CASSYLGQGSREQYF. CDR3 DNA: TGTGCCAGCAGTTACTTGGGACAGGGATCGCGGGAGCAGTACTTC.

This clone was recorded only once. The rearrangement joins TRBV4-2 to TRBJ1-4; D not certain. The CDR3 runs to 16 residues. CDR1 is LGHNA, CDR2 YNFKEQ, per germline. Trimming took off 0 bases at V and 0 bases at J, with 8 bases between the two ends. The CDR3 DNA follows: TGTGCCAGCAGCCAAGATGCGGCAACAACTAATGAAAAACTGTTTTTT. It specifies CASSQDAATTNEKLFF.

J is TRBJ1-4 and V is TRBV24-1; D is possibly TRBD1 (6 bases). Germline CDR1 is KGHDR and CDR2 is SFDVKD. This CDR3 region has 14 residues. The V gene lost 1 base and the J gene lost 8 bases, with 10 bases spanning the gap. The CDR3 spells CATSDFQGHEKLFF. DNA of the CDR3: TGTGCCACCAGTGATTTCCAGGGGCACGAAAAACTGTTTTTT.

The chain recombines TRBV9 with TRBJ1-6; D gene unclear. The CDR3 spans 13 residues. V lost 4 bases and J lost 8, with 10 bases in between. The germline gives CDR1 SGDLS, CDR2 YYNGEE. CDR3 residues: CASSPSPDSPLHF. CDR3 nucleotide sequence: TGTGCCAGCAGCCCTTCGCCAGATTCACCCCTCCACTTT.

The CDR3 DNA reads as TGTGCCAGCACCTCAGTTTCCTACGAGCAGTACTTC. Residues: CASTSVSYEQYF. The chain combines TRBV2 with TRBJ2-7, with D hard to call. The germline CDR1 and CDR2 sequences are SNHLY and FYNNEI. V lost 7 bases and J lost 1, with 8 bases in between. The CDR3 is 12 amino acids.

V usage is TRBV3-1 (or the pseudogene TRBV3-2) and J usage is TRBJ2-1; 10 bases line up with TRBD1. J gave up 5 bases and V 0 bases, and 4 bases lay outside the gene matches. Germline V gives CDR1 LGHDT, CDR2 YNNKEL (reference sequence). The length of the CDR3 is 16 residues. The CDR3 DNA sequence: TGTGCCAGCAGCCAAGAGGGACAGGGGACCGACAATGAGCAGTTCTTC. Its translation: CASSQEGQGTDNEQFF.

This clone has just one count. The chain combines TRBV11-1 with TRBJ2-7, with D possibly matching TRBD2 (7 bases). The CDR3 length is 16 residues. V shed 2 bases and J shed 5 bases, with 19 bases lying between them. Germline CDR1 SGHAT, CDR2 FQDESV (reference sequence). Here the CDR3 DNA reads TGTGCCAGCAGCTTACGGGGGGCGGCCGTTTCGGACGAGCAGTACTTC. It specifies CASSLRGAAVSDEQYF.

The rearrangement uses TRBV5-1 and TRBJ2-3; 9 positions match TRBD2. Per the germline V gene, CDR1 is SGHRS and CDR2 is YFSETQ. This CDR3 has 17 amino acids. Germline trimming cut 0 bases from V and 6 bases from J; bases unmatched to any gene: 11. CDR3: CASSLDASGGPGDTQYF. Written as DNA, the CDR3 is TGCGCCAGCAGCTTGGATGCCAGCGGGGGGCCGGGGGATACGCAGTATTTT.

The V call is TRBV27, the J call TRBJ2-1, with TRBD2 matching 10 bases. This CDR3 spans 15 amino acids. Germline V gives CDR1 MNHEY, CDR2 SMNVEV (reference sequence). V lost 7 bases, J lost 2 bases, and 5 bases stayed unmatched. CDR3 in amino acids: CASNPAGGPYNEQFF. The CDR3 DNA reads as TGTGCCAGCAACCCAGCGGGGGGGCCCTACAATGAGCAGTTCTTC.

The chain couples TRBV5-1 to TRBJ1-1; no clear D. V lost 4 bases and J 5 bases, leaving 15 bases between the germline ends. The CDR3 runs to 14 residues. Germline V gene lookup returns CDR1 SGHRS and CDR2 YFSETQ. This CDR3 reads CASSHLILETEAFF. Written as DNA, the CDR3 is TGCGCCAGCAGCCACCTTATTTTGGAGACTGAAGCTTTCTTT.

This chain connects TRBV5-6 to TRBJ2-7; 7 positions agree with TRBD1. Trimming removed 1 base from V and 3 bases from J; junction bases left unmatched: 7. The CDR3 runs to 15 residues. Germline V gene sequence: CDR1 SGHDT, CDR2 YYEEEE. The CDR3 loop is CASSLTQGPYYEQYF. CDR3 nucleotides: TGTGCCAGCAGCTTGACACAGGGGCCTTACTACGAGCAGTACTTC.

This CDR3 reads CASSQQGTNYGYTF. CDR3 coding DNA: TGTGCCAGCAGCCAACAGGGAACTAACTATGGCTACACCTTC. The chain joins TRBV2 to TRBJ1-2; possible D gene TRBD1, 6 bases. CDR1 SNHLY and CDR2 FYNNEI come from the germline V gene. The V end was cut by 6 bases, the J end by 0 bases, with 11 bases between. The CDR3 is made up of 14 amino acids.

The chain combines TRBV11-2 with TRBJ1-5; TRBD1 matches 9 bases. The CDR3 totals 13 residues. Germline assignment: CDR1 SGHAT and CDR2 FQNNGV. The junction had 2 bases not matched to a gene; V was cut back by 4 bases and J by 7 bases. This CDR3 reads CASSSQGAQPQHF. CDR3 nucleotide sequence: TGTGCCAGCAGCTCACAGGGGGCACAGCCCCAGCATTTT.

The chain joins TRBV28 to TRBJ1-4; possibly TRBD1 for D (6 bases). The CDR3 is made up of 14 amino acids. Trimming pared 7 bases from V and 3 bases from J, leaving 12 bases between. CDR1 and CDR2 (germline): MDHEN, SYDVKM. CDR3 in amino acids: CASTPGGPNEKLFF. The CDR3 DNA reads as TGTGCCAGCACTCCGGGGGGGCCTAATGAAAAACTGTTTTTT.

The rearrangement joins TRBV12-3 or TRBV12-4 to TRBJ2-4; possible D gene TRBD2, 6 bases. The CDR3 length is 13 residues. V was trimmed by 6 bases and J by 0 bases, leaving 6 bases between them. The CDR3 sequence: CASRGGAKNIQYF. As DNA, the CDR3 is TGTGCCAGCAGGGGGGGAGCCAAAAACATTCAGTACTTC.

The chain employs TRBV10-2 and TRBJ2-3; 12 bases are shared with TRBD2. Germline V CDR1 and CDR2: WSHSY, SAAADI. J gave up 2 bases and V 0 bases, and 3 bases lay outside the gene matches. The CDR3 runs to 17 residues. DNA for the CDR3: TGCGCCAGCAGTGAGTCTACTAGCGGGGGGACCACAGATACGCAGTATTTT. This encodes CASSESTSGGTTDTQYF.